This TCR beta chain is drawn from a study of blood T cell repertoires in COVID-19 (dated by TCRdb to the early 2020s). Regarding the study in general: The collaborator samples originated in the United States, Italy and Spain and spanned the acute and convalescent phases of COVID-19. The prospective study material was composed of cDNA or gDNA derived from T cells, B-cell-depleted T cells, or PBMCs. Subjects who had been exposed to COVID-19, were actively infected with it, or had recovered from it provided the deeply sampled blood TCRbeta repertoires that made up the dataset. The repertoires were released in a freely available public database intended as a resource for research on the immune response to SARS-CoV-2. The samples were drawn from the first 160 participants of the ongoing ImmuneRACE study and from some 1,300 subjects provided by 6 global collaborators. Nearly every sample came with metadata listing a de-identified subject ID, COVID-19 status, age in years and sex. Where available, HLA class I and class II types were taken from metadata supplied by the sample provider and were not determined by assay-based typing.

TCRbeta CDR3 regions were amplified from genomic DNA by means of the immunoSEQ Assay, a bias-controlled multiplex PCR. For the original study's pipeline: The number of nucleated cells in each sample was estimated by amplification of reference gene primers within the assay. To quantify the absolute abundance of each unique TCRbeta CDR3 rearrangement, sequence reads were collapsed and filtered. Productive Simpson clonality was computed per sample as the square root of Simpson's diversity index over productive rearrangements. The source is immuneACCESS, and TCRdb retained only in-frame sequences with V and J called. Part of the clones is not carried over; for the studies checked, unresolved V genes explain less than half of this, and the remainder is unexplained. V, J and clone size derive from that table, while D and trimming were established from the DNA sequence. A total of roughly 80,000 clones appear in this sample, about 90% of them only once. The top ten constitute 4.8% of the sample.

Note on this clone: This clone's antigen is unknown. The record has no base qualities; no much larger clone is one base away.

Collaborating institutions collected whole blood in K2EDTA tubes following their own protocols. For TCRbeta analysis, collaborators shipped samples in one of three forms: frozen whole blood, isolated PBMCs, or DNA extracted from either of those sample types. Summary of the overall study and its limitations: The quantity of clinical and demographic metadata differed by source and by participant and was supplied without curation.

Via the germline V gene (reference sequence), CDR1 is LGHDT and CDR2 YNNKEL. Here V drops 1 base and J drops 7 bases, and the junction holds 4 bases not matched to any gene. Including the terminal cysteine and phenylalanine, the CDR3 comprises 14 residues. Just CDR3 DNA is preserved here, 42 bases in frame from base 1. The chain is encoded by TRBV3-1 (or the pseudogene TRBV3-2) joined to TRBJ1-2; TRBD1 fits 9 bases in the junction. Sample: peripheral blood. This TCR derives from an elderly woman with acute or convalescent COVID-19. The bases are TGTGCCAGCAGCCAAGTAAGGACAGGGGTTGGCTACACCTTC. This sequence encodes CASSQVRTGVGYTF.